The 32 T cell receptor beta chains in this list originate from one sample, sequenced in a study of blood T cell repertoires in COVID-19. The repertoire was sequenced with immunoSEQ multiplex PCR; TCRdb's copy has only in-frame clones and lacks some. The sample includes tens of thousands of clones, 82% seen only once; the top ten take 30% to 35%. The specimen sequenced was peripheral blood. Receptors originate from a human donor in a cohort sampled during active COVID-19.

This chain uses TRBV9 with TRBJ2-3; 9 bases agree with TRBD1. CDR3 length equals 17 residues. Germline V gene sequence: CDR1 SGDLS, CDR2 YYNGEE. V lost 4 bases and J lost 8; bases outside the gene matches: 17. CDR3 sequence reads: CASSTQGGTGSHATQYF. The CDR3 DNA follows: TGTGCCAGCAGCACACAGGGGGGGACAGGGTCACATGCTACGCAGTATTTT. Complete variable domain (other parts from reference TRBV9 and TRBJ2-3): DSGVTQTPKHLITATGQRVTLRCSPRSGDLSVYWYQQSLDQGLQFLIQYYNGEERAKGNILERFSAQQFPDLHSELNLSSLELGDSALYFCASSTQGGTGSHATQYFGPGTRLTVL.

This chain connects TRBV29-1 to TRBJ2-3; the D gene is possibly TRBD2 (7 bases). Trimming removed 8 bases at V and 10 bases at J, with 16 bases between. The CDR3 is 11 residues long. Germline assignment: CDR1 SQVTM and CDR2 ANQGSEA. DNA for the CDR3: TGCAGCACCCCAAAGGGGGGGTCGCAGTATTTT. Translated, it gives CSTPKGGSQYF.

In nucleotides, the CDR3 is TGTGCCAGCAGCTTAAATAGCGGGACTAGCGGGGGGAATGAGCAGTTCTTC. Translation: CASSLNSGTSGGNEQFF. The chain couples TRBV7-3 to TRBJ2-1; 15 bases fit TRBD2. Per germline, CDR1 SGHTA and CDR2 FQGTGA. This CDR3 spans 17 amino acids. V shed 1 base, J shed 7 bases, and the junction held 5 bases outside the gene matches.

The V call is TRBV7-2, the J call TRBJ2-7; weak D call: TRBD1 (6 bases). Trimming took off 1 base at V and 3 bases at J, with 10 bases between the two ends. In germline, CDR1 is SGHTA, CDR2 FQGNSA. The CDR3 is 14 amino acids. The CDR3 coding sequence is TGTGCCAGCAGCTTAGTTTCAGGGGACTACGAGCAGTACTTC. The encoded protein is CASSLVSGDYEQYF.

The rearrangement links TRBV6-2 or TRBV6-3 to TRBJ1-5; TRBD1 matches at 7 bases. Per germline, CDR1 MNHEY and CDR2 SVGEGT. CDR3 length: 19 amino acids. V lost 6 bases, J lost 4 bases, and 21 bases stayed unmatched. CDR3 nucleotides: TGTGCCAGCAGACCTCATAAACAGGGGCTGGATAAAGTGAATCAGCCCCAGCATTTT. It translates to CASRPHKQGLDKVNQPQHF.

V gene TRBV11-2 combines with J gene TRBJ1-1, with D perhaps TRBD1 (5 bases). V lost 5 bases and J lost 0, with 19 bases in between. Germline V lookup: CDR1 SGHAT, CDR2 FQNNGV. This CDR3 has 17 amino acids. CDR3 nucleotide sequence: TGTGCCAGCAGCCCCTCGGGTTGGGTAGGGGTGAACACTGAAGCTTTCTTT. As protein: CASSPSGWVGVNTEAFF. The full variable domain, its missing parts supplied by reference TRBV11-2 and TRBJ1-1, is EAGVAQSPRYKIIEKRQSVAFWCNPISGHATLYWYQQILGQGPKLLIQFQNNGVVDDSQLPKDRFSAERLKGVDSTLKIQPAKLEDSAVYLCASSPSGWVGVNTEAFFGQGTRLTVV.

The genes are TRBV7-2 and TRBJ2-3, with 8 positions matching TRBD2. The V gene end was trimmed by 5 bases and the J gene end by 1 base; junction bases not matched to a gene: 5. This CDR3 comprises 15 residues. Germline loops: CDR1 SGHTA, CDR2 FQGNSA. The CDR3 DNA is TGTGCCAGCAGCCCAGATAGCGGGGGCACAGATACGCAGTATTTT. Protein: CASSPDSGGTDTQYF.

The CDR3 DNA sequence: TGTGCCAGCAGTGACATCGGGACAGGACTCTCTGGAAACACCATATATTTT. Translating it yields CASSDIGTGLSGNTIYF. This chain uses TRBV6-2 or TRBV6-3 with TRBJ1-3; 8 bases are a match to TRBD1. CDR3 size: 17 residues. With 5 bases clipped from V and 0 bases from J, the junction kept 9 bases outside the gene matches. Germline values: CDR1 MNHEY, CDR2 SVGEGT.

This chain joins TRBV30 and TRBJ1-1, with a possible D match to TRBD1 (5 bases). Germline CDR1 GTSNPN, CDR2 SVGIG (reference sequence). This CDR3 is built from 14 residues. Trimming stripped 3 bases from V and 5 bases from J, with 16 bases between. The CDR3 loop reads CAWSPRGGVTEAFF. DNA for the CDR3: TGTGCCTGGAGCCCACGGGGAGGGGTGACTGAAGCTTTCTTT.

This clone was detected only once. CDR3 sequence reads: CASSGALAGGNEQYF. The DNA for the CDR3 is TGTGCCAGCAGCGGCGCTCTAGCAGGCGGAAACGAGCAGTACTTC. This chain uses TRBV5-6 with TRBJ2-7, with D maybe TRBD2 (5 bases). The V end was cut by 4 bases, the J end by 5 bases, with 19 bases between. The CDR3 extends over 15 amino acids. The germline V gene encodes CDR1 SGHDT and CDR2 YYEEEE.

The rearrangement links TRBV7-2 to TRBJ2-1, with 13 bases that match TRBD2. CDR3 length: 18 amino acids. CDR1 is SGHTA, CDR2 FQGNSA, per germline. The trim removed 5 bases at V and 6 bases at J, leaving 13 bases unmatched. The CDR3 nucleotides are TGTGCCAGCAGCCCGGGACTAGCGGGACCGGGGGGGGGCAATGAGCAGTTCTTC. Protein product: CASSPGLAGPGGGNEQFF.

This rearrangement joins TRBV15 to TRBJ1-2; a possible D gene is TRBD1 (5 bases). V lost 2 bases and J lost 8, with 12 bases in between. Germline V gene sequence: CDR1 LNHNV, CDR2 YYDKDF (reference sequence). The CDR3 consists of 13 residues. The DNA for the CDR3 is TGTGCCACCAGCAGACAGGGATCGAGCGGCTACACCTTC. Its translation is CATSRQGSSGYTF.

By frequency in the sample, this clone is medium-sized. The chain recombines TRBV19 with TRBJ1-2; tentative D call: TRBD1 (5 bases). The CDR3 covers 14 residues. V was pared by 1 base and J by 5 bases, with 11 bases between. Germline assignment: CDR1 LNHDA and CDR2 SQIVND (reference sequence). CDR3 nucleotide sequence: TGTGCCAGTAGTATAGTCTTGACAGCGTATGGCTACACCTTC. Encoded protein: CASSIVLTAYGYTF.

This clone has more than one count but fewer than ten. This chain links TRBV28 with TRBJ1-6; D is ambiguous. The V end lost 5 bases, the J end lost 7 bases, and 15 bases lay between the germline ends. The germline V gene has CDR1 MDHEN and CDR2 SYDVKM. The CDR3 is 15 residues long. The CDR3 nucleotides are TGTGCCAGCAGTAGCCCTGAGGGCAAGAATTCACCCCTCCACTTT. This gives the protein CASSSPEGKNSPLHF.

Written as DNA, the CDR3 is TGTGCCAGCAGTACGATTACAGGGGGCGCAAGGGCGGCTTTCTTT. It specifies CASSTITGGARAAFF. The J gene is TRBJ1-1, the V gene TRBV28, with 9 bases that match TRBD1. With 5 bases clipped from V and 11 bases from J, the junction kept 15 bases outside the gene matches. In germline, CDR1 is MDHEN, CDR2 SYDVKM. The CDR3 length is 15 residues. The variable domain in full, with the rest retrieved from reference TRBV28 and TRBJ1-1, is DVKVTQSSRYLVKRTGEKVFLECVQDMDHENMFWYRQDPGLGLRLIYFSYDVKMKEKGDIPEGYSVSREKKERFSLILESASTNQTSMYLCASSTITGGARAAFFGQGTRLTVV.

The rearrangement links TRBV27 to TRBJ1-5; 9 bases line up with TRBD1. The CDR3 spans 15 residues. In germline, CDR1 is MNHEY, CDR2 SMNVEV (reference sequence). Unmatched junction bases numbered 10, after V lost 8 bases and J lost 5 bases. Here the CDR3 DNA reads TGTGCCAGCGGAAAACAGGGGGCCGCACATCAGCCCCAGCATTTT. This codes for CASGKQGAAHQPQHF.

On this clone: Other nucleotide sequences from this sample produce the same CDR3. The chain employs TRBV27 and TRBJ1-6, with TRBD1 matching 9 bases. Germline assignment: CDR1 MNHEY and CDR2 SMNVEV (reference sequence). The CDR3 totals 18 residues. V was clipped by 5 bases and J by 0 bases; unmatched bases: 8. Here the CDR3 DNA reads TGTGCCAGCAGTCCCTTAGGGACAGGGAGCTCCTATAATTCACCCCTCCACTTT. Amino acids: CASSPLGTGSSYNSPLHF.

V gene TRBV11-2 combines with J gene TRBJ2-1, with 7 nucleotides matching TRBD1. This CDR3 is 18 amino acids long. The junction had 14 bases not matched to a gene; V was cut back by 1 base and J by 5 bases. Germline loops: CDR1 SGHAT, CDR2 FQNNGV. The CDR3: CASSLGPPQGVSNNEQFF. CDR3 DNA sequence: TGTGCCAGCAGCTTAGGACCCCCCCAGGGGGTATCTAACAATGAGCAGTTCTTC.

Of note for this clone: No conserved phenylalanine or tryptophan is present at the end of the CDR3, so a read error is the likely explanation. The DNA is left out, because the CDR3 cannot be placed on it with certainty; the CDR3 is given as TCRdb lists it. J is TRBJ1-6 and V is TRBV21-1. TRBV21-1 is described as a pseudogene. The CDR3 spans 14 residues, counting both ends. The CDR3 here is CASSKAFKAVRALT.

The chain links TRBV30 to TRBJ1-2; no definite D call. The germline V and J ends were trimmed by 2 bases and 1 base, with 5 bases remaining between them. This CDR3 is built from 12 residues. CDR1 is GTSNPN and CDR2 is SVGIG in the germline V gene (reference sequence). CDR3 region: CAWSTSNYGYTF. The CDR3 coding sequence is TGTGCCTGGAGTACAAGTAACTATGGCTACACCTTC.

This chain uses TRBV14 with TRBJ1-2, with D perhaps matching TRBD1 (5 bases). Trimming removed 1 base from V and 8 bases from J, with 14 bases in between. CDR3 length: 14 residues. Germline-derived CDR1 and CDR2 are SGHDN and FVKESK. The CDR3 is CASSQVNGGKGYTF. CDR3 DNA: TGTGCCAGCAGCCAAGTGAACGGGGGGAAAGGCTACACCTTC. The complete variable domain, with remaining parts taken from reference TRBV14 and TRBJ1-2, reads EAGVTQFPSHSVIEKGQTVTLRCDPISGHDNLYWYRRVMGKEIKFLLHFVKESKQDESGMPNNRFLAERTGGTYSTLKVQPAELEDSGVYFCASSQVNGGKGYTFGSGTRLTVV.

The chain links TRBV30 to TRBJ2-1, with 7 positions matching TRBD1. J was trimmed by 1 base and V by 4 bases; bases with no gene match: 10. The CDR3 runs 16 residues. Germline lookup yields CDR1 GTSNPN and CDR2 SVGIG (reference sequence). Here the CDR3 reads CAWTRDRATSYNEQFF. In DNA form, the CDR3 reads TGTGCCTGGACCCGTGACAGGGCAACTTCCTACAATGAGCAGTTCTTC.

The V call is TRBV9, the J call TRBJ1-5; TRBD1 aligns across 7 bases. The CDR3 consists of 16 residues. V trimming: 3 bases; J trimming: 4 bases; junction bases outside the gene matches: 10. Germline CDR1 SGDLS, CDR2 YYNGEE. CDR3 sequence (DNA): TGTGCCAGCAGCGCCTCCGGGGACAGCACAAATCAGCCCCAGCATTTT. It specifies CASSASGDSTNQPQHF.

CDR3 region: CASSLGDSETYGYTF. CDR3 DNA sequence: TGCGCCAGCAGCTTGGGGGACAGCGAGACCTATGGCTACACCTTC. This rearrangement joins TRBV5-1 to TRBJ1-2, with TRBD1 matching over 7 bases. With 0 bases clipped from V and 4 bases from J, the junction kept 6 bases outside the gene matches. CDR3 length equals 15 residues. Looked up from germline, CDR1 is SGHRS and CDR2 is YFSETQ.

The gene calls are TRBV15 and TRBJ2-1; 10 nucleotides align to TRBD2. The CDR3 runs 17 residues. CDR1 and CDR2 from the germline V gene are LNHNV and YYDKDF (reference sequence). Germline trimming cut 0 bases from V and 7 bases from J; bases unmatched to any gene: 9. CDR3 sequence reads: CATSRDLLAGGHNEQFF. In DNA, the CDR3 is TGTGCCACCAGCAGAGATCTGTTAGCGGGGGGTCATAATGAGCAGTTCTTC.

The gene calls are TRBV6-4 and TRBJ1-1, with D unclear. The CDR3 is 14 amino acids. The V gene lost 5 bases and the J gene lost 2 bases, with 12 bases spanning the gap. The germline gives CDR1 MRHNA, CDR2 SNTAGT. The CDR3 is CASSTDPSNTEAFF. The CDR3 region has the DNA TGTGCCAGCAGTACAGACCCCAGTAACACTGAAGCTTTCTTT.

The rearrangement uses TRBV28 and TRBJ1-4, with TRBD1 as a possible D gene (6 bases). Germline V gene data show CDR1 as MDHEN and CDR2 as SYDVKM. Trimming removed 6 bases at V and 5 bases at J, with 13 bases between. This CDR3 is built from 14 residues. The CDR3 region is CASSPGQDNEKLFF. Written as DNA, the CDR3 is TGTGCCAGCAGCCCGGGACAAGACAATGAAAAACTGTTTTTT.

This clone was seen a single time. This sample includes further DNA sequences coding for the same CDR3. The chain joins TRBV6-5 to TRBJ1-2; D might be TRBD1 (5 bases). V lost 10 bases and J 0 bases, leaving 9 bases between the germline ends. CDR1 and CDR2 from the germline V gene are MNHEY and SVGAGI. This CDR3 is 12 amino acids long. The CDR3 protein is CATRQTNYGYTF. In nucleotides, the CDR3 is TGTGCCACCAGACAGACTAACTATGGCTACACCTTC.

V gene TRBV6-6 combines with J gene TRBJ1-3, with D tentatively TRBD1 (5 bases). The CDR3 loop spans 14 amino acids. CDR1 is MNHNY, CDR2 SVGAGI, per germline (reference sequence). Trimming pared 7 bases from V and 0 bases from J, leaving 10 bases between. CDR3 sequence reads: CASILQDSGNTIYF. CDR3 DNA: TGTGCCAGCATCCTACAGGACTCTGGAAACACCATATATTTT.

This rearrangement joins TRBV5-1 to TRBJ2-3, with 10 bases fitting TRBD2. Germline loops: CDR1 SGHRS, CDR2 YFSETQ. The CDR3 has 17 amino acids. V gave up 0 bases and J gave up 6 bases; unmatched junction bases: 10. The CDR3 nucleotides read TGCGCCAGCAGCTTGGTCGTAGCGGGAGGCGGTGGGGATACGCAGTATTTT. It is translated as CASSLVVAGGGGDTQYF. The full variable domain, in which reference TRBV5-1 and TRBJ2-3 provide the parts outside the CDR3, is KAGVTQTPRYLIKTRGQQVTLSCSPISGHRSVSWYQQTPGQGLQFLFEYFSETQRNKGNFPGRFSGRQFSNSRSEMNVSTLELGDSALYLCASSLVVAGGGGDTQYFGPGTRLTVL.

There are a few counts of this clone. The gene calls are TRBV4-1 and TRBJ2-2; 7 nucleotides agree with TRBD2. The CDR3 is made up of 17 amino acids. J gave up 4 bases and V 1 base, and 9 bases lay outside the gene matches. The V gene's germline CDR1 is MGHRA and CDR2 YSYEKL. The CDR3, as DNA: TGCGCCAGCAGCCAAGCAGGTCTAGCGGAGACCACCGGGGAGCTGTTTTTT. This codes for CASSQAGLAETTGELFF.

This chain uses TRBV19 with TRBJ2-7; 9 bases agree with TRBD2. V lost 5 bases and J lost 3; bases outside the gene matches: 5. Per the germline V gene, CDR1 is LNHDA and CDR2 is SQIVND (reference sequence). The CDR3 loop spans 14 amino acids. DNA of the CDR3: TGTGCCAGTAGTTCCAATAGCGGGAGCTACGAGCAGTACTTC. Encoded protein: CASSSNSGSYEQYF. Combining the CDR3 with reference TRBV19 and TRBJ2-7 gives the whole variable domain DGGITQSPKYLFRKEGQNVTLSCEQNLNHDAMYWYRQDPGQGLRLIYYSQIVNDFQKGDIAEGYSVSREKKESFPLTVTSAQKNPTAFYLCASSSNSGSYEQYFGPGTRLTVT.